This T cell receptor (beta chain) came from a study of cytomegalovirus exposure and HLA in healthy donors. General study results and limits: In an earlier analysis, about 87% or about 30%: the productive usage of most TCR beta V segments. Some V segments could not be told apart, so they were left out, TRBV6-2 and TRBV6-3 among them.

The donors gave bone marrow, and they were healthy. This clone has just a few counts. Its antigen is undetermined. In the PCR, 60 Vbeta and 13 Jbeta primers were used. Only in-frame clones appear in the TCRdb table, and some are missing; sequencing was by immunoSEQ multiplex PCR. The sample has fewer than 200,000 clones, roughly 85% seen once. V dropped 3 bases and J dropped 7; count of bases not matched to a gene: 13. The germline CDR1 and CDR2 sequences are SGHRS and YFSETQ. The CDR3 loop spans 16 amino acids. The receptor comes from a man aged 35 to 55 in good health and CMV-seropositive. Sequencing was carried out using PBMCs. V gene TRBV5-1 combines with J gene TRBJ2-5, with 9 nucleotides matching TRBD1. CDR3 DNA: TGCGCCAGCAGCTCGGAATCACCGGGACAGGGTGGGACCCAGTACTTC. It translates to CASSSESPGQGGTQYF. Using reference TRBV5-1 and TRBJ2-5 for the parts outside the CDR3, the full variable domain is KAGVTQTPRYLIKTRGQQVTLSCSPISGHRSVSWYQQTPGQGLQFLFEYFSETQRNKGNFPGRFSGRQFSNSRSEMNVSTLELGDSALYLCASSSESPGQGGTQYFGPGTRLLVL.